The present T cell receptor (beta chain) was sequenced within a study of shared clonotypes between healthy human individuals. The assay used deep level. Here immunoSEQ multiplex PCR was the method, and the copy in TCRdb shows in-frame clones only, minus some. The sample shows about 2.1 million clones, 80% to 95% of them seen only once. CD45RO-negative CD8 cells positively selected for CCR7 made up the naive population, which excluded terminally differentiated effector memory CD45RA+ cells. As for this clone: Antigen unknown.

Study outcomes and limitations: An anticipated effect of sequencing depth on clonotype sharing among donors was recognized.

CDR1 and CDR2 (germline): MDHEN, SYDVKM. V lost 4 bases and J lost 7; bases outside the gene matches: 6. The CDR3 is 13 residues long. The sequence came from a man aged 18 to 35 in good health. Some clones in this sample may be carry-over from other donors' samples. Sequenced material: naive CD8+ T cells from PBMCs. The J gene is TRBJ2-5, the V gene TRBV28, with TRBD2 matching over 7 bases. The CDR3 DNA follows: TGTGCCAGCAGTTCCGGGCAGCGGGGGACCCAGTACTTC. Its protein product is CASSSGQRGTQYF. Full variable domain (rest looked up from reference TRBV28 and TRBJ2-5): DVKVTQSSRYLVKRTGEKVFLECVQDMDHENMFWYRQDPGLGLRLIYFSYDVKMKEKGDIPEGYSVSREKKERFSLILESASTNQTSMYLCASSSGQRGTQYFGPGTRLLVL.